This TCR beta chain appears in the sequencing data of a study of blood T cell repertoires in COVID-19. Looking at the study overall: Samples representing acute and convalescent COVID-19 were sourced from the United States, Italy and Spain. From T cells, B-cell-depleted T cells, or PBMCs came the material, which was cDNA or gDNA.

CDR1 and CDR2 (germline): SGHVS, FQNEAQ. The CDR3 spans 15 residues. V shed 3 bases, J shed 6 bases, and the junction held 5 bases outside the gene matches. In the source study's methods: Estimation of nucleated cell counts was performed using reference gene primer amplification. Profiled with immunoSEQ multiplex PCR; TCRdb holds only in-frame clones, not every one. From that table come the V and J calls and clone size; the DNA was used to work out D and trimming. This table has about 240,000 clones, around 90% appearing once. The sample was peripheral blood. The chain links TRBV7-8 to TRBJ2-7; TRBD2 matches at 13 bases. The source is a woman aged 25 to 39 with acute or convalescent COVID-19. CDR3 sequence (DNA): TGTGCCAGCAGCTTGGGGACTAGCGGGAAAGCCGAGCAGTACTTC. Amino acid sequence: CASSLGTSGKAEQYF.